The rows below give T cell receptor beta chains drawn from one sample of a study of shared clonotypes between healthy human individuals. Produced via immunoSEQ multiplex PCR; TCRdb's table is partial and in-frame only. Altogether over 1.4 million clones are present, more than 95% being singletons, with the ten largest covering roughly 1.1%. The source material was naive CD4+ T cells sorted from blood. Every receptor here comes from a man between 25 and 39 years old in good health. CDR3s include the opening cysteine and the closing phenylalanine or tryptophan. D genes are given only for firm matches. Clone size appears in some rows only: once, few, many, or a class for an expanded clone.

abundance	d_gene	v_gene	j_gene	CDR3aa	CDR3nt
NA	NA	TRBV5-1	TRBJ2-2	CASSFEANGELFF	TGCGCCAGCAGCTTTGAGGCTAACGGGGAGCTGTTTTTT
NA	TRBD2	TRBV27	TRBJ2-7	CASSFLLAGNSYEQYF	TGTGCCAGCAGTTTCCTTCTAGCGGGGAACTCGTACGAGCAGTACTTC
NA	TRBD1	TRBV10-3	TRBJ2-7	CAITGTGVEQYF	TGTGCCATCACCGGGACAGGGGTCGAGCAGTACTTC
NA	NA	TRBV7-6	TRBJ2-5	CASSLPQETQYF	TGTGCCAGCAGCCTACCACAAGAGACCCAGTACTTC
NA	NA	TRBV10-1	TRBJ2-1	CASGNPGTDYNEQFF	TGCGCCAGCGGGAACCCCGGGACCGATTACAATGAGCAGTTCTTC
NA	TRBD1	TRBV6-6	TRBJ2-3	CASSHGQGGDTQYF	TGTGCCAGCAGTCATGGACAGGGAGGAGATACGCAGTATTTT
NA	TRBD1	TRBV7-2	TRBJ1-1	CASSLQGARAFF	TGTGCCAGCAGCCTTCAGGGGGCCCGAGCTTTCTTT
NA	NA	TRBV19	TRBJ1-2	CASSISHNYGYTF	TGTGCCAGTAGTATTAGCCATAACTATGGCTACACCTTC
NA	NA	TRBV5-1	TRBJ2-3	CASSPRDTDTQYF	TGCGCCAGCAGCCCCCGAGACACAGATACGCAGTATTTT
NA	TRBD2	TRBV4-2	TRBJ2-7	CASSPSGIYEQYF	TGTGCCAGCAGCCCAAGCGGGATTTACGAGCAGTACTTC
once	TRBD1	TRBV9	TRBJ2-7	CASSEGQGSYEQYF	TGTGCCAGCAGCGAGGGACAGGGGTCCTACGAGCAGTACTTC
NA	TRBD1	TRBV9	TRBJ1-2	CASSPGGYYGYTF	TGTGCCAGCAGCCCAGGGGGCTACTATGGCTACACCTTC
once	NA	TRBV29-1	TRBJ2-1	CSVAPGYNEQFF	TGCAGCGTTGCACCGGGCTACAATGAGCAGTTCTTC
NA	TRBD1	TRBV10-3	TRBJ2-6	CAISPPGGGGANVLTF	TGTGCCATCAGTCCCCCAGGGGGCGGTGGGGCCAACGTCCTGACTTTC
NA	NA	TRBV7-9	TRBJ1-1	CASSLTIEAFF	TGTGCCAGCAGCTTAACGATTGAAGCTTTCTTT
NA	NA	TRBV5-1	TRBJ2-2	CASSLFRTSDSGELFF	TGCGCCAGCAGCCTATTCAGGACTTCCGACAGCGGGGAGCTGTTTTTT
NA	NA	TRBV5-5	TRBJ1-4	CASSFSSGINEKLFF	TGTGCCAGCAGCTTTTCGTCCGGGATTAACGAAAAACTGTTTTTT
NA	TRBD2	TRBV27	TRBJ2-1	CASNYAGTSGNEQFF	TGTGCCAGCAACTATGCCGGGACTAGCGGTAATGAGCAGTTCTTC
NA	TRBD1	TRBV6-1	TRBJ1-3	CASSTTGVNTIYF	TGTGCCAGCAGCACTACAGGGGTGAACACCATATATTTT
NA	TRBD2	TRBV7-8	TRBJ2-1	CASSFNQHSGSSFNEQFF	TGTGCCAGCAGCTTTAACCAACATAGCGGGAGTAGTTTCAATGAGCAGTTCTTC
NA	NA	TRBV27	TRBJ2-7	CASSLRGYEQYF	TGTGCCAGCAGTCTCCGGGGGTACGAGCAGTACTTC
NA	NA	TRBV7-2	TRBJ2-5	CASSSRDWGRETQYF	TGTGCCAGCAGCTCGAGGGACTGGGGGCGGGAGACCCAGTACTTC
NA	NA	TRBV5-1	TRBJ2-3	CASSLDRGRPLGHTQYF	TGCGCCAGCAGCTTGGATCGGGGCCGACCCCTCGGGCATACGCAGTATTTT
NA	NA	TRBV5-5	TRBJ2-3	CASSLVARSTDTQYF	TGTGCCAGCAGCTTGGTGGCAAGAAGCACAGATACGCAGTATTTT
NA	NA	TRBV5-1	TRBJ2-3	CASSLLLASDTQYF	TGCGCCAGCAGCTTGTTGCTAGCATCAGATACGCAGTATTTT
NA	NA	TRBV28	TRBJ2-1	CASERSVPWTPNEQFF	TGTGCCAGCGAAAGATCCGTCCCGTGGACCCCCAATGAGCAGTTCTTC
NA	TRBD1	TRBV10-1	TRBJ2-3	CASSNGKDRGTDTQYF	TGCGCCAGCTCCAATGGCAAGGACAGGGGGACAGATACGCAGTATTTT
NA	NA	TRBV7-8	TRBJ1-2	CASSLGQTNYGYTF	TGTGCCAGCAGCTTAGGTCAGACTAACTATGGCTACACCTTC
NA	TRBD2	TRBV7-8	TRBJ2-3	CASSFTGGGPTDTQYF	TGTGCCAGCAGTTTCACGGGGGGAGGGCCTACAGATACGCAGTATTTT
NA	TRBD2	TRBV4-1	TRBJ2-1	CASSLSGREQFF	TGCGCCAGCAGCCTTAGCGGGAGGGAGCAGTTCTTC
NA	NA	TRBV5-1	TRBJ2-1	CASSWSPRGGQRGEQFF	TGCGCCAGCAGCTGGTCGCCGCGAGGCGGCCAGAGGGGTGAGCAGTTCTTC
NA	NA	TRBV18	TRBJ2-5	CASSPRLGLDGETQYF	TGTGCCAGCTCACCGCGACTAGGTCTAGACGGGGAGACCCAGTACTTC
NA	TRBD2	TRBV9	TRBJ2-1	CASSVELAGGTEQFF	TGTGCCAGCAGCGTAGAACTAGCGGGAGGCACTGAGCAGTTCTTC
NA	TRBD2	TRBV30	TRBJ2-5	CAWSVGLAGVETQYF	TGTGCCTGGAGTGTAGGACTAGCGGGAGTGGAGACCCAGTACTTC
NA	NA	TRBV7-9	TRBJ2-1	CASAVIYNEQFF	TGTGCCAGCGCAGTAATCTACAATGAGCAGTTCTTC
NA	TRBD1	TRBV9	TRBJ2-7	CASSVATGGYEQYF	TGTGCCAGCAGCGTAGCGACAGGGGGCTACGAGCAGTACTTC
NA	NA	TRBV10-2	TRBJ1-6	CASTLGENSYNSPLHF	TGCGCCAGCACCCTTGGAGAAAACTCCTATAATTCACCCCTCCACTTT
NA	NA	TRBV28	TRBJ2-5	CASSGPETQYF	TGTGCCAGCAGTGGGCCCGAGACCCAGTACTTC
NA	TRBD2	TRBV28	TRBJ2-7	CASRGSGTYEQYF	TGTGCCAGCCGGGGCAGCGGGACCTACGAGCAGTACTTC
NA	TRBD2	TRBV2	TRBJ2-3	CASNPIGLAGTDTQYF	TGTGCCAGCAATCCCATAGGACTAGCGGGCACAGATACGCAGTATTTT
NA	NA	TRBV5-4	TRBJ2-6	CASSSRRTSGANVLTF	TGTGCCAGCAGCTCCCGACGGACCTCTGGGGCCAACGTCCTGACTTTC
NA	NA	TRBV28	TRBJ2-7	CASRTDYEQYF	TGTGCCAGCAGAACCGACTACGAGCAGTACTTC
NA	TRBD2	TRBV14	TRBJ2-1	CASSQLIAGGDYNEQFF	TGTGCCAGCAGCCAACTAATAGCGGGAGGCGACTACAATGAGCAGTTCTTC
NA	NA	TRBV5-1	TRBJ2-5	CASSWGWGTATVIQETQYF	TGCGCCAGCAGCTGGGGATGGGGAACCGCGACAGTGATTCAAGAGACCCAGTACTTC